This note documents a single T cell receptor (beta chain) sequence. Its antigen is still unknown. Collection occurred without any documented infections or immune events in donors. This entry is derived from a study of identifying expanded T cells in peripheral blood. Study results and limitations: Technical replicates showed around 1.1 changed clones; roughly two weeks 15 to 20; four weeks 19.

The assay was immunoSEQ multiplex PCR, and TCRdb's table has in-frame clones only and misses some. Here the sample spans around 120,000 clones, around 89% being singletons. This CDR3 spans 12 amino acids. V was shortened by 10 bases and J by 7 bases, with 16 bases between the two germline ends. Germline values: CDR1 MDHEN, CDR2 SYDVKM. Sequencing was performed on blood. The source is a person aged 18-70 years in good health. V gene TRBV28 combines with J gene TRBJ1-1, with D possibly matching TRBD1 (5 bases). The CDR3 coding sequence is TGTGCCACGAGATTAGACAGCGGTGAAGCTTTCTTT. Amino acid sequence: CATRLDSGEAFF. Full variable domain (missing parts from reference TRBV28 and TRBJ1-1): DVKVTQSSRYLVKRTGEKVFLECVQDMDHENMFWYRQDPGLGLRLIYFSYDVKMKEKGDIPEGYSVSREKKERFSLILESASTNQTSMYLCATRLDSGEAFFGQGTRLTVV.